Below, one TCR beta chain is given with its context. The sample is drawn from a study of blood T cell repertoires in COVID-19. About the study: There were acute and convalescent COVID-19 samples, and they came from the United States, Italy and Spain. Nucleic acid was either cDNA or gDNA, and it came from T cells, B-cell-depleted T cells, or PBMCs.

V lost 0 bases and J lost 0, with 9 bases in between. CDR3 size: 16 residues. CDR1 is KGHDR, CDR2 SFDVKD, per germline. TCRdb keeps only in-frame clones here, not all; method: immunoSEQ multiplex PCR. Here the sample spans 90,000 to 120,000 clones, approximately 91% being singletons. The specimen was peripheral blood. The receptor was isolated from a woman in her sixties with acute or convalescent COVID-19. The rearrangement links TRBV24-1 to TRBJ2-3, with D tentatively TRBD2 (6 bases). The CDR3, as DNA: TGTGCCACCAGTGATTTGCGGCGGGACAGCACAGATACGCAGTATTTT. Encoded protein: CATSDLRRDSTDTQYF.